This T cell receptor beta chain is drawn from a study of blood T cell repertoires in COVID-19. The table came from immunoSEQ multiplex PCR; TCRdb's copy has only in-frame clones and leaves some out. Of over 200,000 clones listed, roughly nine tenths were seen once; the top ten hold more than 1%. Trimming removed 1 base at V and 1 base at J, with 12 bases between. Germline lookup yields CDR1 SGHNT and CDR2 YYREEE (reference sequence). CDR3 size: 15 residues. The sequenced sample consisted of PBMCs or T cells enriched from blood (not recorded which). V usage is TRBV5-4 and J usage is TRBJ2-7, with D uncertain. This TCR was sampled from a human donor in a cohort exposed to, infected with or recovered from COVID-19 (not recorded which). The donor label of this sample is uncertain. The DNA for the CDR3 is TGTGCCAGCAGCTTGTCATCGCCCAGATCCTACGAGCAGTACTTC. This gives the protein CASSLSSPRSYEQYF.